The present TCR beta chain was sequenced within a study of blood T cells in healthy people across ages. Trimming removed 8 bases from V and 1 base from J; junction bases left unmatched: 7. Germline loops: CDR1 MNHEY, CDR2 SVGEGT. The CDR3 is 14 residues long. Primed by a sample-barcoded 5' primer and a J-beta primer mix, a second PCR proceeded for about 7 to 12 cycles. TCRdb analysed the 5' RACE reads with MiXCR anew, one entry per CDR3 protein. The table includes 600,000 or so distinct CDR3 sequences, under 55% detected once. The sequence came from a man older than 75 in good health. V gene TRBV6-2 or TRBV6-3 combines with J gene TRBJ2-5; 7 nucleotides line up with TRBD1. Sequenced material: blood. Written as DNA, the CDR3 is TGTGCCAGCTGCCTTACAGGGGTCCAAGAGACCCAGTACTTC. Encoded protein: CASCLTGVQETQYF.